The following is a T cell receptor beta chain sequence with its context. These data originate in a study of shared clonotypes between healthy human individuals. Trimming stripped 2 bases from V and 7 bases from J, with 15 bases between. The germline CDR1 and CDR2 sequences are SGHKS and YYEKEE (reference sequence). The CDR3 has 14 residues. The method was immunoSEQ multiplex PCR; TCRdb's version includes in-frame clones alone and lacks a portion of them. The data show about a million clones, with around three quarters seen just once and over 1.3% held by the top ten. The sequenced sample was memory CD4+ T cells sorted from blood. The subset here: CD45RA-negative fraction. The chain couples TRBV5-5 to TRBJ1-2, with D hard to call. This clonotype originated in a man aged 18-30 years in good health. CDR3 residues: CASSFDGERGGYTF. CDR3 nucleotides: TGTGCCAGCAGCTTTGACGGGGAGAGAGGTGGCTACACCTTC.